The 13 T cell receptor beta chains listed next were all sequenced from one sample in a study of blood T cells in healthy people across ages. Combining a sample-barcoded 5' primer with a J-beta primer mix, a second PCR ran for about 7 to 12 cycles. In TCRdb, the 5' RACE reads were re-called with MiXCR into one record per CDR3 protein. The table includes more than 700,000 distinct CDR3 sequences, roughly 53% detected once. The source material was blood. These receptors all come from an elderly man in good health.

There are a few counts of this clonotype. The chain has TRBV29-1 and TRBJ2-7; 8 positions agree with TRBD1. The CDR3 consists of 19 residues. The V gene end was trimmed by 7 bases and the J gene end by 7 bases; junction bases not matched to a gene: 30. CDR1 SQVTM and CDR2 ANQGSEA come from the germline V gene. CDR3 coding DNA: TGCAGCGCGAAGTCACGGACAGGGTTCATTAGCGACCCGTACAATGAGCAGTACTTC. It yields the protein CSAKSRTGFISDPYNEQYF.

This clonotype was seen a few times. The chain carries TRBV29-1 and TRBJ2-7, with D perhaps TRBD2 (5 bases). This CDR3 comprises 12 residues. Per germline, CDR1 SQVTM and CDR2 ANQGSEA. With 8 bases removed from V and 6 bases from J, the gap between germline ends came to 17 bases. CDR3 residues: CSSRFGGGEQYF. DNA of the CDR3: TGCAGCAGCCGTTTTGGAGGTGGCGAGCAGTACTTC.

CDR3 sequence reads: CATSDPDRVTDTQYF. In nucleotides, the CDR3 is TGTGCCACCAGTGACCCGGACAGGGTAACAGATACGCAGTATTTT. The chain joins TRBV24-1 to TRBJ2-3, with 8 bases that match TRBD1. From germline, CDR1 is KGHDR and CDR2 SFDVKD. V gave up 4 bases and J gave up 3 bases; unmatched junction bases: 5. The CDR3 consists of 15 residues.

This clonotype has more than one count but fewer than ten. The V call is TRBV7-3, the J call TRBJ2-3, with D maybe TRBD2 (5 bases). CDR1 and CDR2 from the germline V gene are SGHTA and FQGTGA. The CDR3 is 15 residues long. The V end lost 0 bases, the J end lost 4 bases, and 11 bases lay between the germline ends. Here the CDR3 DNA reads TGTGCCAGCAGCTTAACTAGCGATTTCCCAGATACGCAGTATTTT. This translates into CASSLTSDFPDTQYF.

This clonotype was detected ten times or more. The V call is TRBV20-1, the J call TRBJ2-7, with D perhaps TRBD2 (6 bases). Germline loops: CDR1 DFQATT, CDR2 SNEGSKA (reference sequence). Trimming shortened V by 5 bases and J by 0 bases, and 11 bases separated the two germline ends. This CDR3 region has 13 residues. The CDR3 nucleotides read TGCAGTGCTCTGGAGGGATTCTCCTACGAGCAGTACTTC. Amino acids: CSALEGFSYEQYF.

This clonotype showed up just once. The chain employs TRBV6-5 and TRBJ1-3, with D possibly TRBD1 on 6 matching bases. Trimming pared 4 bases from V and 1 base from J, leaving 17 bases between. The CDR3 covers 17 residues. Germline V CDR1 and CDR2: MNHEY, SVGAGI. This chain's CDR3 is CASSSGTSGASGNTIYF. The CDR3 nucleotides read TGTGCCAGCAGTTCCGGGACATCCGGGGCTTCTGGAAACACCATATATTTT.

The rearrangement links TRBV29-1 to TRBJ2-7; D is possibly TRBD1 (8 bases). Germline V gene sequence: CDR1 SQVTM, CDR2 ANQGSEA. Trimming left V 3 bases short and J 7 bases short, with 19 bases between. The length of the CDR3 is 14 residues. CDR3 residues: CSVDVRTGRGEQYF. CDR3 DNA sequence: TGCAGCGTTGATGTCCGGACAGGGAGGGGTGAGCAGTACTTC.

The chain employs TRBV4-2 and TRBJ2-6; D gene unclear. CDR1 and CDR2 (germline): LGHNA, YNFKEQ. The CDR3 loop spans 18 amino acids. Trimming shortened V by 0 bases and J by 0 bases, and 12 bases separated the two germline ends. Here the CDR3 reads CASSQEVAYYSGANVLTF. The CDR3 bases are TGTGCCAGCAGCCAAGAAGTCGCGTATTACTCTGGGGCCAACGTCCTGACTTTC.

The chain recombines TRBV21-1 with TRBJ1-5; TRBD1 is taken as the D call from the table, unchecked against the DNA. TRBV21-1 is an annotated pseudogene. This CDR3 has 17 amino acids. Here the CDR3 DNA reads TGTGCCAGCAGCCTCCGGGACAGGGGGGTATGGAATCAGCCCCAGCATTTT. It yields the protein CASSLRDRGVWNQPQHF.

About this clonotype: This clone may be a read error of a much larger clone one base away. J is TRBJ2-1 and V is TRBV24-1; tentative D call: TRBD2 (6 bases). Germline CDR1 is KGHDR and CDR2 is SFDVKD. This CDR3 is 16 amino acids long. V lost 3 bases, J lost 5 bases, and 16 bases lay in between. The CDR3 is CATSDPGTGGDNEQFF. The CDR3 DNA reads as TGTGCCACCAGTGATCCCGGGACTGGCGGAGACAATGAGCAGTTCTTC.

The J gene is TRBJ2-7, the V gene TRBV29-1, with D uncertain. Per germline, CDR1 SQVTM and CDR2 ANQGSEA. The V gene lost 3 bases and the J gene lost 3 bases, with 6 bases spanning the gap. The CDR3 runs to 11 residues. This CDR3 reads CSVDDNYEQYF. In DNA, the CDR3 is TGCAGCGTTGATGATAACTACGAGCAGTACTTC.

V is TRBV6-2 or TRBV6-3 and J is TRBJ2-1; perhaps D is TRBD1 or TRBD2 (7 bases each). Deletions cut 6 bases from V and 9 bases from J, with 15 bases between. Per the germline V gene, CDR1 is MNHEY and CDR2 is SVGEGT. This CDR3 has 13 amino acids. The CDR3 DNA reads TGTGCCAGCAGGTCCACAGGGGAGGGTGAGCAGTTCTTC. Amino acid sequence: CASRSTGEGEQFF.

The genes are TRBV20-1 and TRBJ1-5; 7 nucleotides agree with TRBD1. CDR1 and CDR2 from the germline V gene are DFQATT and SNEGSKA (reference sequence). J was trimmed by 3 bases and V by 1 base; bases with no gene match: 12. The CDR3 contains 17 residues. The CDR3 region is CSARAPGLTGDNQPQHF. In nucleotides, the CDR3 is TGCAGTGCTAGAGCCCCAGGGTTAACAGGGGACAATCAGCCCCAGCATTTT.